The rows below give T cell receptor beta chains drawn from one sample of a study of blood T cell repertoires in COVID-19. Libraries were prepared by immunoSEQ multiplex PCR; TCRdb keeps only in-frame clonotypes and omits some of them. The sample holds about 210,000 clones, roughly nine tenths seen once. Input material: peripheral blood. Source of these receptors: a middle-aged man with acute or convalescent COVID-19. The CDR3 runs from the conserved cysteine through the conserved F or W. Each record gives: clone size, J gene, D gene, V gene, CDR3 protein, CDR3 DNA. A D gene is named only where the DNA matches it firmly. Not all rows give a size; the values are once, few, many and, for expanded clones, a class.

>few|TRBJ1-4|.|TRBV27
CASRGRGRYEKLFF
TGTGCCAGCAGGGGCAGGGGACGGTACGAAAAACTGTTTTTT
>once|TRBJ2-1|TRBD1|TRBV6-4
CASSARPGTGLGNEQFF
TGTGCCAGCAGTGCACGACCGGGGACAGGGTTGGGTAATGAGCAGTTCTTC
>.|TRBJ1-1|.|TRBV6-5
CASSYDRLNTEAFF
TGTGCCAGCAGTTACGACAGACTGAACACTGAAGCTTTCTTT
>.|TRBJ2-3|.|TRBV4-2
CASSQGALGTDTQYF
TGTGCCAGCAGCCAAGGGGCGCTTGGCACAGATACGCAGTATTTT
>once|TRBJ2-1|TRBD2|TRBV6-2/TRBV6-3
CASSTGTSRTQFF
TGTGCCAGCAGTACCGGGACTAGCCGGACGCAGTTCTTC
>.|TRBJ1-1|.|TRBV27
CASSLSTVRVNTEAFF
TGTGCCAGCAGTTTATCGACAGTAAGGGTGAACACTGAAGCTTTCTTT
>.|TRBJ1-5|.|TRBV3-1/TRBV3-2
CASSQEGGQPQHF
TGTGCCAGCAGCCAAGAAGGAGGTCAGCCCCAGCATTTT
>.|TRBJ2-2|.|TRBV27
CASSSTRGGGTGELFF
TGTGCCAGCAGTTCAACAAGGGGGGGCGGCACCGGGGAGCTGTTTTTT
>.|TRBJ2-1|.|TRBV28
CASSLGHPLGNEQFF
TGTGCCAGCAGTTTAGGACACCCCCTCGGCAATGAGCAGTTCTTC
>.|TRBJ2-5|TRBD1|TRBV2
CASSAGYRGETQYF
TGTGCCAGCAGTGCGGGGTACAGGGGTGAGACCCAGTACTTC
>.|TRBJ1-5|.|TRBV4-1
CASSPDGGPDQPQHF
TGCGCCAGCAGCCCAGACGGGGGGCCAGATCAGCCCCAGCATTTT
>once|TRBJ1-1|.|TRBV29-1
CSAGTITNTEAFF
TGCAGCGCTGGGACAATCACAAACACTGAAGCTTTCTTT
>.|TRBJ2-7|.|TRBV9
CASSVGAGWDEQYF
TGTGCCAGCAGCGTAGGCGCAGGGTGGGACGAGCAGTACTTC
>.|TRBJ2-1|TRBD2|TRBV5-1
CASSLASGAYNEQFF
TGCGCCAGCAGCTTGGCTAGCGGGGCTTACAATGAGCAGTTCTTC
>.|TRBJ2-7|.|TRBV11-2
CASSSFRVYEQYF
TGTGCCAGCAGCTCATTCAGGGTTTACGAGCAGTACTTC
>.|TRBJ2-7|.|TRBV5-1
CASSSGNYEQYF
TGCGCCAGCAGCTCGGGTAACTACGAGCAGTACTTC
>.|TRBJ2-1|.|TRBV5-5
CASSLVGTGFGEQFF
TGTGCCAGCAGCTTGGTGGGAACAGGGTTTGGTGAGCAGTTCTTC
>.|TRBJ1-5|.|TRBV28
CASSLSGGGNQPQHF
TGTGCCAGCAGTTTATCGGGGGGGGGCAATCAGCCCCAGCATTTT
>.|TRBJ1-5|TRBD1|TRBV6-5
CASSQGTGSQPQHF
TGTGCCAGCAGCCAGGGGACAGGGTCCCAGCCCCAGCATTTT
>.|TRBJ2-1|TRBD2|TRBV5-1
CASSLTSGGAFEQFF
TGCGCCAGCAGCTTAACTAGCGGGGGGGCATTTGAGCAGTTCTTC
>few|TRBJ2-7|.|TRBV7-9
CASSFGQTYEQYF
TGTGCCAGCAGCTTTGGACAGACCTACGAGCAGTACTTC
>few|TRBJ2-3|TRBD1|TRBV2
CASNQQGTDTQYF
TGTGCCAGCAACCAACAGGGGACGGATACGCAGTATTTT
>.|TRBJ2-4|.|TRBV21-1
CASRQGMGAKNIQYF
TGTGCCAGCAGACAGGGGATGGGAGCCAAAAACATTCAGTACTTC
>.|TRBJ1-1|TRBD1|TRBV2
CASGKQGAGTEAFF
TGTGCCAGCGGAAAACAGGGGGCTGGGACTGAAGCTTTCTTT
>.|TRBJ2-5|TRBD2|TRBV7-7
CASSRGTSGGAETQYF
TGTGCCAGCAGCCGCGGGACTAGCGGGGGGGCCGAGACCCAGTACTTC
>.|TRBJ1-1|.|TRBV11-3
CASSLVGGTEAFF
TGTGCCAGCAGCTTAGTAGGAGGGACTGAAGCTTTCTTT
>.|TRBJ1-5|.|TRBV7-9
CASSRQGLPYSNQPQHF
TGTGCCAGCAGCAGGCAGGGTCTCCCTTATAGCAATCAGCCCCAGCATTTT